The T cell receptor beta chain described here comes from a study of blood T cell repertoires in COVID-19. Study as a whole: Material from acute and convalescent COVID-19 was sourced from the United States, Italy and Spain.

Clones were read by immunoSEQ multiplex PCR, and TCRdb kept only the in-frame ones, dropping some. The sample lists about 95,000 clones; roughly 80% were seen once. The ends were cut back, 5 bases at V and 6 bases at J, with 17 bases in the middle. The CDR3 spans 14 residues. The germline V gene has CDR1 MNHEY and CDR2 SMNVEV (reference sequence). This clone was found once. The source material was peripheral blood. This TCR was sampled from a man older than 75 with COVID-19, enrolled during active disease. The chain uses TRBV27 and TRBJ2-7; D possibly corresponds to TRBD1 (6 bases). CDR3 amino acids: CASSPGTRFGEQYF. The CDR3 DNA sequence: TGTGCCAGCAGTCCGGGGACACGGTTTGGCGAGCAGTACTTC.